What follows are 8 T cell receptor beta chains derived from one specimen sequenced in a study of beta chain features in type 1 diabetes. TCRB transcripts that were expressed got sequenced, as all of the isolated RNA had been reverse transcribed. Measured with immunoSEQ multiplex PCR; TCRdb has only the in-frame clones, and not every one. Found here are 860,000 or so clones, roughly 16% of them singletons; the top ten hold 0.02% to 0.025%. Sequences were obtained from naive CD4+ T cells from blood. The receptors derive from a woman aged 18-35 years in good health.

With regard to this clone: The same CDR3 also results from other DNA sequences found in this sample. The gene calls are TRBV28 and TRBJ1-5; D is possibly TRBD1 (5 bases). Trimming removed 9 bases from V and 6 bases from J, with 9 bases in between. CDR3 length: 11 amino acids. In germline, CDR1 is MDHEN, CDR2 SYDVKM. For the CDR3, the DNA is TGTGCCAGTGGAAGGGGTCAGCCCCAGCATTTT. It encodes CASGRGQPQHF.

This clone occurred a few times. This chain uses TRBV10-3 with TRBJ2-6; 9 bases agree with TRBD1. This CDR3 comprises 18 residues. The germline V gene encodes CDR1 ENHRY and CDR2 SYGVKD. J was trimmed by 0 bases and V by 10 bases; bases with no gene match: 13. The CDR3 spells CASFSGTGFLSGANVLTF. In DNA form, the CDR3 reads TGTGCCAGCTTTTCCGGGACAGGGTTTCTCTCTGGGGCCAACGTCCTGACTTTC.

This clone was observed a few times. The chain recombines TRBV4-2 with TRBJ1-1; D gene uncertain. Germline CDR1 and CDR2: LGHNA and YNFKEQ. The CDR3 sequence is 14 residues long. V dropped 4 bases and J dropped 3 bases, with 12 bases sitting between them. For the CDR3, the DNA is TGTGCCAGCAGCCCCTTAGGCTCCTACACTGAAGCTTTCTTT. This codes for CASSPLGSYTEAFF.

J is TRBJ2-5 and V is TRBV18; no reliable D call. Trimming removed 0 bases at V and 0 bases at J, with 11 bases between. The CDR3 contains 16 residues. From germline, CDR1 is KGHSH and CDR2 LQKENI. The CDR3 bases are TGTGCCAGCTCACCACCTGGTCCGGTGTACCAAGAGACCCAGTACTTC. Translated, it gives CASSPPGPVYQETQYF.

This clone was observed a few times. The gene calls are TRBV10-3 and TRBJ2-1; the match to TRBD1 covers 7 bases. V was pared by 9 bases and J by 2 bases, with 10 bases of the junction left unmatched. The CDR3 sequence is 15 residues long. Germline assignment: CDR1 ENHRY and CDR2 SYGVKD. The CDR3 coding sequence is TGTGCCATTCAACCCACCGGGACAGCCTACAATGAGCAGTTCTTC. Protein sequence: CAIQPTGTAYNEQFF.

This clone was observed a few times. The rearrangement joins TRBV7-8 to TRBJ1-1, with D unresolved. Germline assignment: CDR1 SGHVS and CDR2 FQNEAQ. Trimming removed 1 base from V and 5 bases from J, with 2 bases in between. The length of the CDR3 is 11 residues. The DNA for the CDR3 is TGTGCCAGCAGCTTAGTAACTGAAGCTTTCTTT. Protein product: CASSLVTEAFF.

To note about this clone: The sample holds other DNA sequences that translate to the same CDR3. The rearrangement uses TRBV28 and TRBJ2-3; 9 bases line up with TRBD2. This CDR3 region has 15 residues. Trimming removed 2 bases from V and 3 bases from J; junction bases left unmatched: 3. The germline gives CDR1 MDHEN, CDR2 SYDVKM. This CDR3 is CASSLAGGGTDTQYF. As DNA, the CDR3 is TGTGCCAGCAGTTTAGCGGGAGGGGGGACAGATACGCAGTATTTT.

This clone was counted between two and nine times. Other DNA sequences in this specimen translate into the identical CDR3. The rearrangement uses TRBV18 and TRBJ1-1; D is ambiguous. The CDR3 loop spans 12 amino acids. Trimming removed 2 bases from V and 4 bases from J, with 5 bases in between. Per germline, CDR1 KGHSH and CDR2 LQKENI. CDR3 DNA sequence: TGTGCCAGCTCACCAGGGTTCACTGAAGCTTTCTTT. Amino acid sequence: CASSPGFTEAFF.